This T cell receptor beta chain was identified in a study of blood T cell repertoires in COVID-19. Overall study: Material from acute and convalescent COVID-19 was sourced from the United States, Italy and Spain. Sources were T cells, B-cell-depleted T cells, or PBMCs; the material itself was cDNA or gDNA.

This clone appeared once. After removal of 1 base from V and 9 bases from J, the junction contained 4 bases not matched to a gene. This CDR3 has 14 residues. Germline V lookup: CDR1 SGHDT, CDR2 YYEEEE. Study processing details: Cell counts per sample came from amplifying reference gene primers. Here immunoSEQ multiplex PCR was the method, and the copy in TCRdb shows in-frame clones only, minus some. That table supplies the V and J calls and clone size; D and trimming were determined from the DNA. The data hold approximately 120,000 clones, with 84% observed a single time. The TCR comes from a woman between 50 and 59 years old with acute or convalescent COVID-19. V and J are TRBV5-6 and TRBJ2-2, with 9 bases fitting TRBD1. Sequencing was done on a sample of peripheral blood. The CDR3: CASSLPDRGRELFF. Written as DNA, the CDR3 is TGTGCCAGCAGCTTGCCGGACAGGGGTAGGGAGCTGTTTTTT.